This is a list of T cell receptor beta chains from one sample in a study of T cell responses to AZD1222 COVID-19 vaccine. The data were produced by immunoSEQ multiplex PCR, yet TCRdb's version contains in-frame clones alone and is incomplete. The sample records roughly 40,000 clones, approximately 85% being singletons. The sample here was peripheral blood, taken 28 days after the second dose of the MenACWY control vaccine. These receptors were obtained from an adult who received the MenACWY meningococcal vaccine as a control. The CDR3 runs from the conserved cysteine through the conserved F or W. The D gene is left open where the match is weak. Rows may omit the clone size; those that give it use once, few, many or a size class.

>TRBV6-5|.|.|TRBJ1-5
TGTGCCAGCGGCGGGAATCGGAATCAGCCCCAGCATTTT
CASGGNRNQPQHF
>TRBV11-2|.|.|TRBJ2-3
TGTGCCAGCAGGAGGTGGAGCACAGATACGCAGTATTTT
CASRRWSTDTQYF
>TRBV9|.|.|TRBJ1-1
TGTGCCAGCAGCGTAGGCTTTGGGGACACTGAAGCTTTCTTT
CASSVGFGDTEAFF
>TRBV24-1|.|.|TRBJ2-2
TGTGCCACCAGTGATTTGCCGCTGGGGTTGGGGGAGCTGTTTTTT
CATSDLPLGLGELFF
>TRBV15|TRBD2|.|TRBJ2-1
TGTGCCACCAGCAGAACTAGCGGGAGTAGGGATGAGCAGTTCTTC
CATSRTSGSRDEQFF
>TRBV19|TRBD2|.|TRBJ2-1
TGTGCCAGTAGTAGGCCTAGCGGATACAATGAGCAGTTCTTC
CASSRPSGYNEQFF
>TRBV3-1/TRBV3-2|.|few|TRBJ2-1
TGTGCCAGCAGCCAATTCGGTTCCTTAGGCGATGAGCAGTTCTTC
CASSQFGSLGDEQFF
>TRBV7-2|.|.|TRBJ2-3
TGTGCCAGCAGCTTCAACGGACTGGGCACAGATACGCAGTATTTT
CASSFNGLGTDTQYF
>TRBV28|.|.|TRBJ2-4
TGTGCCAGCAGTTTATCGGCAGGGGCCTTAGCCAAAAACATTCAGTACTTC
CASSLSAGALAKNIQYF
>TRBV19|TRBD2|.|TRBJ2-1
TGTGCCAGTAGTATGGGCCTAGCGGGAGTGTCCTACAATGAGCAGTTCTTC
CASSMGLAGVSYNEQFF
>TRBV5-1|TRBD1|.|TRBJ2-2
TGCGCCAGCAGCTTGGGACAGGGGACTGGGGAGCTGTTTTTT
CASSLGQGTGELFF
>TRBV19|.|once|TRBJ1-5
TGTGCCAGTAGTATAGATACTTTTCCCAGGAGCAATCAGCCCCAGCATTTT
CASSIDTFPRSNQPQHF
>TRBV28|.|.|TRBJ1-5
TGTGCCAGCAGTCCCGGGACACCTTATCAGCCCCAGCATTTT
CASSPGTPYQPQHF
>TRBV19|.|.|TRBJ2-2
TGTGCCAGTAGTAGCTACATGATCGGGGAGCTGTTTTTT
CASSSYMIGELFF
>TRBV9|TRBD2|.|TRBJ2-1
TGTGCCAGCAGCGTCACTAGCGGGGTGTACAATGAGCAGTTCTTC
CASSVTSGVYNEQFF
>TRBV21-1|.|.|TRBJ2-3
TGTGCCAGCAGCAAAGGGGCCGGAGAACCAGATACGCAGTATTTT
CASSKGAGEPDTQYF
>TRBV5-6|TRBD1|.|TRBJ2-3
TGTGCCAGCAGCTTGCGACAGGGGTCAACCGATACGCAGTATTTT
CASSLRQGSTDTQYF
>TRBV19|.|.|TRBJ2-2
TGTGCCAGTAGTACGGCTAGCATATACCCGGAGCTGTTTTTT
CASSTASIYPELFF
>TRBV28|.|.|TRBJ2-2
TGTGCCAGCAAGGAAAGGGGTAACACCGGGGAGCTGTTTTTT
CASKERGNTGELFF
>TRBV5-1|TRBD2|.|TRBJ2-1
TGCGCCAGCAGCTTGGCACCGCGGGGGGATGAGCAGTTCTTC
CASSLAPRGDEQFF
>TRBV7-3|.|.|TRBJ1-3
TGTGCCAGCAGCTTAGGATCGACAATCTGGAACACCATATATTTT
CASSLGSTIWNTIYF
>TRBV27|.|.|TRBJ2-7
TGTGCCAGCAGCCTTGGGGCCCTGGGGTACGAGCAGTACTTC
CASSLGALGYEQYF
>TRBV24-1|TRBD1|.|TRBJ2-1
TGTGCCACCAGTGACATACCGGGACAGGCATACAATGAGCAGTTCTTC
CATSDIPGQAYNEQFF
>TRBV5-4|.|.|TRBJ2-7
TGTGCCAGCAGCTTGGATCCTGGGGAGGAGCAGTACTTC
CASSLDPGEEQYF